These 2 T cell receptor beta chains came from one sample sequenced in a study of cytomegalovirus exposure and HLA in healthy donors. The primer mix had 60 Vbeta and 13 Jbeta primers. TCRdb's table, derived via immunoSEQ multiplex PCR, lists solely in-frame clones and lacks some. The table records around 150,000 clones, approximately 75% of them present only once. The sample was PBMCs. These receptors originate from a man aged 30 to 45 in good health and CMV-seropositive.

V gene TRBV5-1 combines with J gene TRBJ2-2, with D perhaps TRBD2 (6 bases). This CDR3 contains 15 residues. CDR1 is SGHRS and CDR2 is YFSETQ in the germline V gene. Trimming cost V 1 base and J 4 bases, with 11 bases left between them. The CDR3 loop reads CASSLFPGGTGELFF. The DNA of the CDR3 is TGCGCCAGCAGCTTGTTTCCCGGGGGCACCGGGGAGCTGTTTTTT.

V usage is TRBV5-1 and J usage is TRBJ2-2; 8 bases align to TRBD1. This CDR3 is built from 16 residues. With 3 bases clipped from V and 0 bases from J, the junction kept 4 bases outside the gene matches. The germline V gene encodes CDR1 SGHRS and CDR2 YFSETQ. Here the CDR3 reads CASSWDRTANTGELFF. DNA for the CDR3: TGCGCCAGCAGCTGGGACAGGACCGCGAACACCGGGGAGCTGTTTTTT.